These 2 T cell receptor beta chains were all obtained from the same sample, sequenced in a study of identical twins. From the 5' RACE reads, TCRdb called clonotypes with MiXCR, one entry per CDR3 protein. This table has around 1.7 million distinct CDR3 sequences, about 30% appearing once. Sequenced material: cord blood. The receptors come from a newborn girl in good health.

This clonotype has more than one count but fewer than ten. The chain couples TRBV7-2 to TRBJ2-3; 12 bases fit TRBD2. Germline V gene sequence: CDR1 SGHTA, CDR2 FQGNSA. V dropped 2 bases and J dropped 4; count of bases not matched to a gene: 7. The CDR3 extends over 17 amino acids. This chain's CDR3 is CASSLSWTSGTADTQYF. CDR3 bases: TGTGCCAGCAGCTTAAGCTGGACTAGCGGGACCGCAGATACGCAGTATTTT.

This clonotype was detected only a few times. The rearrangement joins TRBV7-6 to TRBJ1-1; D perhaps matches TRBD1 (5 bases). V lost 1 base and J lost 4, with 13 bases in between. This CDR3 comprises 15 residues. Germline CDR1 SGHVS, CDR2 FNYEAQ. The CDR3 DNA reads TGTGCCAGCAGCTTAGAAGGGGACCCGAGCACTGAAGCTTTCTTT. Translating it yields CASSLEGDPSTEAFF.